This note documents a single T cell receptor beta chain sequence. Its antigen remains unidentified. Base qualities are not at hand, and no much larger clone is one base apart. The data derive from a study of cytomegalovirus exposure and HLA in healthy donors (dated by TCRdb to about 2017). For the study in its entirety: An earlier analysis of under 600 of the donors reported 250 to 300 Gb of sequence data and 100 million to 130 million unique TCR beta sequences from about 200 million T cells. An early release covering just under 650 HLA-typed donors comprised about 290 gigabases of sequencing data and tens of millions of unique TCR sequences. Among the approximately 400 genotyped donors, roughly 80% belonged to the genetic ancestry cluster associated with self-reported Caucasian donors. The study was designed to test whether signatures of past pathogen exposure could be identified by cataloging public T cell receptors. The T cell repertoires of some 700 subjects were profiled by immunosequencing and related to cytomegalovirus serostatus. Besides the first cohort of approximately 670 subjects, a separate validation cohort made up of over 95 different subjects was used. The study combined high-throughput TCR immunosequencing, statistical association of individual TCRs with disease status, and machine learning to predict cytomegalovirus infection status. To study patterns of TCR occurrence, a later analysis re-analyzed previously published TCR beta repertoires from just over 650 donors and added high-resolution HLA genotyping. The later analysis used no new phenotypic data to find candidate immune exposures, relying instead on TCR beta sequences and their occurrence across donors. To decide whether each TCR beta V gene segment behaved as functional or pseudogenic, an earlier analysis of nearly 600 of the donors relied on high-throughput TCR beta sequencing. Donor age, sex, ethnicity and CMV serostatus were collected together with the repertoire data. In a later genetic analysis, genome-wide SNP genotypes for 398 of the 666 donors were used, and that subset was treated as a discovery cohort. Every repertoire in the discovery cohort had been generated on one and the same sequencing platform. HLA typing included class I and class II loci at four-digit resolution. Typing coverage differed by locus: A, B, C, DRB1 and DQB1 were typed in about 629-640 donors, DQA1 in about 550, DPA1 in 600 to 610, and DPB1 in approximately 450. A few DR-DQ haplotypes were handled as single units for association and clustering because linkage in the cohort was strong. Across 300 to 500 genotyped donors of the cohort, an average of roughly 250,000 unique TCR beta nucleotide sequences per donor were sequenced, and roughly 17% of those sequences were non-productive.

The cohort was made up of 650 to 700 healthy bone marrow donors. All cohort members were sampled while nominally healthy, although unrecorded immune exposures were likely present. The donor was CMV seropositive and was included in the group of 250 to 300 seropositive cohort members. A peripheral blood sample was provided by each donor, and peripheral blood mononuclear cells were used for TCR beta sequencing. Genomic DNA was extracted from the blood cell samples with the Qiagen DNeasy Blood Extraction Kit. Library creation used the immunoSEQ multiplex PCR assay. The multiplex PCR relied on a mix of 60 forward primers for TCR Vbeta segments and 13 reverse primers for TCR Jbeta segments. The CDR3 region of rearranged TCR beta genes was amplified from genomic DNA by a multiplex PCR assay. On the Illumina HiSeq System, the amplified TCR beta libraries were sequenced as 87-base-pair reads. The published analysis was carried out like this. A later analysis counted 65 million to 90 million unique TCR beta chains across the 550 to 800 repertoires, and around 9.9 million of these chains were shared by at least two donors. Raw reads were error-corrected and collapsed into unique sequences by a nearest-neighbor algorithm in which closely related sequences were merged to remove PCR and sequencing errors. CDR3 sequences were aligned to IMGT reference sequences to assign V, D and J gene segments. Each retained sequence needed at least a six-nucleotide match to both a V gene segment and a J gene segment. Rearrangements were classified as productive when the CDR3 lacked stop codons and remained in frame with V and J, and all other rearrangements were classified as non-productive. Following IMGT convention, CDR3 was defined as the stretch from the second conserved V-encoded cysteine to the conserved J-encoded phenylalanine. In an earlier analysis of roughly 580 of the donors, sequences lacking an unambiguous match to a single V gene segment were excluded. An earlier analysis of 550 to 650 of the donors classified V segments as functional when productive rearrangements were above 56.7% and as segregating when the standard deviation between donors was above 5%. A statistical classification framework was built to diagnose cytomegalovirus status from the catalog of TCR beta chain sequences. In a later analysis, V and J genes were assigned by comparing TCR nucleotide sequences against IMGT/GENE-DB human TR gene sequences. Using the TCRdist pipeline, a later analysis assigned CDR3 sequences along with most-parsimonious VDJ recombination scenarios. In a later analysis, each TCR beta chain was defined by its CDR3 amino acid sequence together with its V-gene family, and reads without a unique V-gene family were excluded. As a way to deal with suspected cross-contamination and a sequencing artifact, a later analysis dropped 450 to 700 nucleotide sequences that were highly shared and had low generation probability. For each public chain, a later analysis derived a clonal expansion index from normalized ranks of inferred template counts within each repertoire. In a later analysis, generation probabilities were computed using a VDJ recombination model fitted to out-of-frame rearrangements, and the results were checked against IGoR. A later analysis scored TCR-TCR, TCR-HLA and TCR-CMV co-occurrence with hypergeometric tests, applying a repertoire-size bias correction to TCR pairs. In a later analysis, false discovery rates were estimated by permuting HLA or CMV assignments 20 times. In a later analysis, co-occurring TCRs were grouped using DBSCAN, with TCRdist sequence similarity added in when clustering inside HLA-allele-positive subsets. Repertoires with fewer than 30,000 or more than 120,000 public chains, plus five repertoires with anomalous nucleotide sharing, were excluded from co-occurrence clustering. TCRdb took over this immuneACCESS table, retaining in-frame rearrangements with V and J assigned. Such tables are incomplete; in checked studies, under half of the missing clones stem from an unresolved V gene, and the remainder is unexplained. V, J and clone size were drawn from that table, and D and trimming were deduced from the DNA. This sample has fewer than 150,000 clones in its table, and roughly two thirds of those were observed once. The ten largest clones take up about 7.7% of the sample.

The CDR3 runs 17 amino acids, cysteine and phenylalanine included. The DNA shown is the 51-base CDR3, in frame from base 1. What the study reported, not specific to this receptor: A further reported finding was that TCR beta sequences accurately predicted the HLA-A and HLA-B alleles for most subjects in the first cohort. A cluster of highly shared sequence variants was judged likely to represent a technical artifact of the sequencing pipeline. Linkage disequilibrium might explain the correlated functional status among segregating V segments, but an unknown experimental factor could not be ruled out. In the study, around 160 TCR beta chains were listed as associated with cytomegalovirus. CMV serostatus was the only immune exposure information available for the cohort. According to a later genetic analysis, donors in an Asian-associated ancestry cluster had fewer N-insertions in productive TCRs than the roughly 670-donor mean. While some public TCRs were present in many individuals, most TCR sequences turned up only very rarely across donors. The cohort was sequenced for TCR beta chains only, and without alpha or paired-chain data the features that could be detected were limited. At a false discovery rate of 0.05, a later analysis linked fewer than 20,000 TCR beta sequences to specific HLA alleles. It was suggested by the authors that the approach could potentially be generalized to other disease states and immunological phenotypes. In a later analysis, the rate of TCR association differed among HLA loci, with DRB1 alleles having the most associated TCRs and HLA-C alleles having the fewest. In vitro tests confirmed that a few of the cytomegalovirus-associated TCR beta chains recognize cytomegalovirus antigens. In an earlier analysis of approximately 590 of the donors, most TCR beta V segments appeared in productive rearrangements about 87% or about 30% of the time, broadly matching IMGT annotations. The classifier was reported to diagnose cytomegalovirus status with high specificity and sensitivity in both the original cohort and the validation cohort. Because HLA typing was missing for some donors at each locus, association tests included only the typed subset. According to a later analysis, parvovirus B19, influenza, CMV and Epstein-Barr virus appeared linked to several top co-occurrence clusters. The 87-base-pair reads could not distinguish some IMGT-functional V segments, including TRBV6-2 and TRBV6-3, so those segments were excluded. A later genetic analysis associated a missense DCLRE1C variant with V-gene and J-gene trimming of TCR beta chains, and an independent cohort replicated the association. A later analysis found that most CMV-associated TCR beta chains appeared HLA-restricted, with HLA associations seemingly driven largely by CMV exposure. Assigning TCR associations to individual alleles was difficult when HLA alleles, especially DR and DQ, strongly co-occurred. In a later analysis, HLA-associated TCR beta chains were found to be more clonally expanded and to have lower generation probabilities than equally common non-associated chains. Because counts were too low, 15 or so rarely observed V segments, including chromosome 9 orphons, were excluded from the earlier analysis of roughly 580 of the donors. Sequencing depth was assumed to be roughly uniform across donors in the presence/absence analyses, though that assumption may not hold.

This clonotype was obtained from a man aged 18 to 30 in good health and CMV-seropositive. Sequences were obtained from PBMCs. Here the chain combines TRBV12-2 and TRBJ2-1; the table names TRBD2, a call not compared with the DNA. TRBV12-2 is a pseudogene locus. In nucleotides, the sequence is TGTGCAAGTCGCTTACGAGGGACTAGCGGGGGATACAATGAGCAGTTCTTC. It codes for CASRLRGTSGGYNEQFF.